Here is one T cell receptor (beta chain) with its context. This clonotype was found many times. The clone's antigen remains unknown. No base qualities exist here, and no much larger clone lies one base off it. Graves' hyperthyroidism was defined as stable when no progression to ophthalmopathy occurred over 18 months of follow-up. The hyperthyroidism patients were between 18 and 65 years old and newly diagnosed, with a disease duration of less than 2 months. Exclusion was applied to patients with uncontrolled infections, other autoimmune diseases, pregnancy or lactation. Diagnoses were established on the basis of clinical symptoms, serum thyroxine and TRAb, thyroid ultrasound, and orbital computed tomography. PBMCs were isolated from about 9.2 ml of fresh peripheral blood by Ficoll-Paque density gradient centrifugation. Trizol reagent was used to extract total RNA, and RNA quality was then checked on an Agilent 2100 Bioanalyzer.

The TCR beta CDR3 regions were amplified from the RNA transcripts. For the first round of RT-PCR on the TCR CDR3, the HTBI primer set was used together with the Qiagen OneStep RT-PCR kit. A second multiplex PCR round built the libraries, followed by size selection and purification. Paired-end sequencing of the libraries was performed with 100 bp reads on an Illumina HiSeq2000. The study's own analysis went as follows. SOAPnuke was used to process the raw data, removing reads that contained adapters or uncalled bases, had a mean Phred below 15, or lacked an exact match to the constant primer or identifier. High-quality paired reads were merged using COPE v1.2.5, and each unique nucleotide sequence was defined as a clonotype. Clonotypes were aligned to IMGT TRBV, TRBD and TRBJ reference segments using MiTCR v1.1. Only V-J combinations with frequency above 0.0001, covering 99.2% of repertoires, were analysed. The TCS score was defined as the ratio of F50 (clonal expansion) to E x V (chaos), calculated using BLOSUM62-based TCRdist between CDR3 peptides within each V-J. Welch's t-statistics and random forest reduced 514 V-J features to 13, which were used in a naive Bayes classifier (R e1071). TCRdb trimmed public reads at Q25 via fastp, called clones via MiXCR and kept in-frame beta chains. CDR3 protein duplicates are merged, each entry listing the most common genes and DNA. What appears here as the V and J calls and clone size reflects TCRdb's work, not the paper's. The sample profile shows hundreds of thousands of distinct CDR3 sequences; less than 15% of them were found once. The ten largest clones take up approximately 10% of the sample.

This sample is part of a study of T cells in Graves' hyperthyroidism and ophthalmopathy (dated by TCRdb to between 2018 and 2020). With respect to the entire study: Peripheral blood samples were taken at the time of initial diagnosis, prior to any treatment. The paper describes TCR Vbeta CDR3 sequencing of 135 peripheral blood samples, made up of 43 ophthalmopathy patients, 70 to 75 hyperthyroidism patients and 17 progressor patients. The 75 to 100 discovery patients were divided at random into training and test sets in a 7:3 ratio. The study also compared thyroid tissue and blood T-cell repertoires from about 6 Graves' hyperthyroidism patients. After blood sampling, hyperthyroidism patients were treated with methimazole at a starting dose of 30 mg daily, and ophthalmopathy patients were treated with high-dose intravenous methylprednisolone. Whether ophthalmopathy could be predicted prospectively was tested in an independent validation cohort made up of roughly 19 hyperthyroidism patients plus 17 patients who later progressed to ophthalmopathy. To identify distinguishing TCR V-J signatures, a discovery cohort of 100 patients was used, comprising 40 to 45 with Graves' ophthalmopathy and 57 with stable Graves' hyperthyroidism.

Paper-wide results and their limitations: A model built on a 13 V-J signature distinguished ophthalmopathy from stable hyperthyroidism, reaching about 89% sensitivity and about 81% specificity in cross-validation and 80%/75% in testing. Sample size was not statistically predetermined, and blinding of investigators to group allocation was not performed. Blood samples also contained most of the expanded thyroid clonotypes (frequency above 0.001), which suggests that blood repertoires may reflect thyroid immune responses. In validation, the model predicted progression to ophthalmopathy with around 71% sensitivity and approximately 74% specificity, a median of about 6 months before onset.

The CDR3 sequence holds 13 residues, the cysteine and phenylalanine included. Only CDR3 DNA remains: 39 bases, in frame from the first base. Trimming costs V 5 bases and J 6 bases, and their ends lie 14 bases apart. The germline V gene (reference sequence) provides CDR1 GTSNPN and CDR2 SVGIG. This chain is built from TRBV30 and TRBJ1-5; TRBD1 might be the D gene, on 5 matching bases. Sequencing used blood. The TCR sequence derives from a woman aged 18-35 years with Graves' hyperthyroidism. The CDR3 protein sequence reads: CAWGEQRGQPQHF. The DNA sequence follows: TGTGCCTGGGGGGAACAGAGGGGTCAGCCCCAGCATTTT.